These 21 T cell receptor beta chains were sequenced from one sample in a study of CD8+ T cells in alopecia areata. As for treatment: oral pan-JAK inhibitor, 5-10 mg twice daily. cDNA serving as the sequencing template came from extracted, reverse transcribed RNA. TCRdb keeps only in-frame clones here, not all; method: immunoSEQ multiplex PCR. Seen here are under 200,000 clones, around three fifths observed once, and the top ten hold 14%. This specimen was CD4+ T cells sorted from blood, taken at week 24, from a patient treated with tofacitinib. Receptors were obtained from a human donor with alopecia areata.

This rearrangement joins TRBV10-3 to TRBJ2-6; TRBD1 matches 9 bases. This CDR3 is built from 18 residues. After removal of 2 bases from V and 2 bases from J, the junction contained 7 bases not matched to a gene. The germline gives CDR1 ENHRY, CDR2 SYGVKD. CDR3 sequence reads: CAISEAGQGRTGANVLTF. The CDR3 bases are TGTGCCATCAGTGAGGCGGGACAGGGCCGAACTGGGGCCAACGTCCTGACTTTC.

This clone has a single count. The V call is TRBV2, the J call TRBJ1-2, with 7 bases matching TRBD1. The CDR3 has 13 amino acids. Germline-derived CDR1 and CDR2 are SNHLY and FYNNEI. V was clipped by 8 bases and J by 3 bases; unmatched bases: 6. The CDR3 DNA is TGTGCCAGCGGCGACAGGGTTCACTATGGCTACACCTTC. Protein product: CASGDRVHYGYTF.

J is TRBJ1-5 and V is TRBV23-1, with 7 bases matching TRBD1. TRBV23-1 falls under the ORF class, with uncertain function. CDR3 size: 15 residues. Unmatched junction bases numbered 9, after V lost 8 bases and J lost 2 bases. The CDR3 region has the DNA TGCGCCAGCGGCCATACTGGACAGGGCAATCAGCCCCAGCATTTT. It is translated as CASGHTGQGNQPQHF.

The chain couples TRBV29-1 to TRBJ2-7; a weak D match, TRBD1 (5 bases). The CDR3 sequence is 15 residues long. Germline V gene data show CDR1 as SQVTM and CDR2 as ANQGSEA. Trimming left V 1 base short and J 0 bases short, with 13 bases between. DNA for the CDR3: TGCAGCGTTGAAGGGATTGACAGCAGCTCCTACGAGCAGTACTTC. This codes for CSVEGIDSSSYEQYF.

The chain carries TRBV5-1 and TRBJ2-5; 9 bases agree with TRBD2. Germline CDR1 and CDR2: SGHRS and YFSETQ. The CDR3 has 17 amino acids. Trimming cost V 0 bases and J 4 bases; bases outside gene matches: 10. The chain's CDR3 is CASSLESSGVRPETQYF. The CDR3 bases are TGCGCCAGCAGCTTGGAATCTAGCGGGGTCCGCCCAGAGACCCAGTACTTC.

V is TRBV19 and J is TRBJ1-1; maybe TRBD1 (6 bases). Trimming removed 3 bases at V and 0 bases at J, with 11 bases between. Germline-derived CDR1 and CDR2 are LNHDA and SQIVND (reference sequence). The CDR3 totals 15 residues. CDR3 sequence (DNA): TGTGCCAGTAGTATTTTTGGGACACTGAACACTGAAGCTTTCTTT. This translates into CASSIFGTLNTEAFF.

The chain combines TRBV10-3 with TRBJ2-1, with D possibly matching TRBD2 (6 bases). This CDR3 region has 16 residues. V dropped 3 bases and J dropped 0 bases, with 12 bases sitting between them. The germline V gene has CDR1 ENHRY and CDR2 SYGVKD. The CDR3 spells CAISDRRGASYNEQFF. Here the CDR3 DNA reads TGTGCCATCAGTGATAGGCGGGGAGCCTCCTACAATGAGCAGTTCTTC.

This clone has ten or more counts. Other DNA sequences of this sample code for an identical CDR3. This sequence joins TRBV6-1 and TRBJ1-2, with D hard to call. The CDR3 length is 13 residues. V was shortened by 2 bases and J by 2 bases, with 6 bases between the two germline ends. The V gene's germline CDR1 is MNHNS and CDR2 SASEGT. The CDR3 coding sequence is TGTGCCAGCAGTGAACACAGCAACTATGGCTACACCTTC. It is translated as CASSEHSNYGYTF.

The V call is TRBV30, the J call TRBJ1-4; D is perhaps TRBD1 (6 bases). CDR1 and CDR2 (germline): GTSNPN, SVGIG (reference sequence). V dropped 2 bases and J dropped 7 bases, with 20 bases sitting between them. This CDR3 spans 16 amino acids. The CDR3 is CAWSPRAGAGGEKLFF. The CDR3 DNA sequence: TGTGCCTGGAGTCCCAGAGCAGGGGCCGGGGGTGAAAAACTGTTTTTT.

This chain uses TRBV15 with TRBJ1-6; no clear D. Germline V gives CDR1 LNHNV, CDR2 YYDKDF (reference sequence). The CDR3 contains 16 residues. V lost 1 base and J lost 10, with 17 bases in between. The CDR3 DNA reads TGTGCCACCAGCAGAGCCCCCCGAAGGGCGGGGTCACCCCTCCACTTT. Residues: CATSRAPRRAGSPLHF.

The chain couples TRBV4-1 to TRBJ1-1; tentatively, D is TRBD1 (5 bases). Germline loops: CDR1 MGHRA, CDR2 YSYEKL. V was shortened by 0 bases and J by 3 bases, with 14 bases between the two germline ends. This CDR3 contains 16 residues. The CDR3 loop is CASSQDPGPGDTEAFF. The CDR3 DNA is TGCGCCAGCAGCCAAGATCCGGGACCCGGGGACACTGAAGCTTTCTTT.

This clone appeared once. CDR3: CASSQDLAGGHASTDTQYF. In DNA, the CDR3 is TGTGCCAGCAGCCAAGATCTAGCGGGGGGGCACGCTAGCACAGATACGCAGTATTTT. The rearrangement links TRBV4-2 to TRBJ2-3; 12 positions match TRBD2. Trimming at V came to 0 bases and at J to 0 bases, leaving 7 bases not matched to a gene. Germline V lookup: CDR1 LGHNA, CDR2 YNFKEQ. The CDR3 has 19 amino acids.

CDR3 residues: CASSPRGGETQYF. CDR3 coding DNA: TGTGCCAGCAGCCCAAGGGGCGGGGAGACCCAGTACTTC. V and J are TRBV7-3 and TRBJ2-5; the D call may be TRBD1 or TRBD2 (5 bases each). V was cut by 5 bases and J by 5 bases, with 12 bases left in between. Per germline, CDR1 SGHTA and CDR2 FQGTGA. The CDR3 is made up of 13 amino acids.

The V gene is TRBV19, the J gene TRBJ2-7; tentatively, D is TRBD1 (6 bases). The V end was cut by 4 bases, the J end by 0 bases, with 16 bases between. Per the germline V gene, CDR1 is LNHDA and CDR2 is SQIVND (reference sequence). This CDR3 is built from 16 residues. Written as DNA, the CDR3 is TGTGCCAGTAGTAACGACGACAGGTCGAACTCCTACGAGCAGTACTTC. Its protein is CASSNDDRSNSYEQYF.

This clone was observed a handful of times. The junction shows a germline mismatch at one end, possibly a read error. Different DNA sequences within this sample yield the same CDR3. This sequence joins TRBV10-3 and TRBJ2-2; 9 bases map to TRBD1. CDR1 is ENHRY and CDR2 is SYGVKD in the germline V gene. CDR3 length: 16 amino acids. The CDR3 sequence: CATSDPGTGTTGELFF. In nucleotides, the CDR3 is TGTGCCACCAGTGATCCCGGGACAGGGACGACCGGGGAGCTGTTTTTT.

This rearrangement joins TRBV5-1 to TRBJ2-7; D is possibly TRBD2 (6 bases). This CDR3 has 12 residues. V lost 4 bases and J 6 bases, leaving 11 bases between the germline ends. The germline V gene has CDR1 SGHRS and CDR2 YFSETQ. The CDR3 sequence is CASSGGVGEQYF. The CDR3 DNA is TGCGCCAGCAGCGGCGGGGTCGGCGAGCAGTACTTC.

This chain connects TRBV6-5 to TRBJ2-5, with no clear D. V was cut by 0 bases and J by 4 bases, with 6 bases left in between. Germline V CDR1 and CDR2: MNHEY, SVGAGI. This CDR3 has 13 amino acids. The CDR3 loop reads CASSYSVAETQYF. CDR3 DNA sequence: TGTGCCAGCAGTTACTCTGTCGCAGAGACCCAGTACTTC.

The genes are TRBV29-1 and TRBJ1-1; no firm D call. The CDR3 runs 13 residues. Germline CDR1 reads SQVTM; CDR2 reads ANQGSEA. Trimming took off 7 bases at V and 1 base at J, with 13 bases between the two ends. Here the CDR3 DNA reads TGCAGCGCGGCTCTGACCAGGAACACTGAAGCTTTCTTT. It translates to CSAALTRNTEAFF.

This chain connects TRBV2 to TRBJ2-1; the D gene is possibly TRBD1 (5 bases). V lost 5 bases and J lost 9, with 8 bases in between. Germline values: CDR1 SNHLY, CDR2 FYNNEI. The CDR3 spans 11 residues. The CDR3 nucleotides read TGTGCCAGCAGTCAGGGTGGTGAGCAGTTCTTC. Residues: CASSQGGEQFF.

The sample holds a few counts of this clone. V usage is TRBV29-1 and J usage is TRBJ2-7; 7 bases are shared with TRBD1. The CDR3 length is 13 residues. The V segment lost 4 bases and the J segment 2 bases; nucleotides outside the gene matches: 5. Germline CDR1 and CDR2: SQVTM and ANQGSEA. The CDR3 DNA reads TGCAGCGTTGTAAACAGGGGTCCCTACGAGCAGTACTTC. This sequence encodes CSVVNRGPYEQYF.

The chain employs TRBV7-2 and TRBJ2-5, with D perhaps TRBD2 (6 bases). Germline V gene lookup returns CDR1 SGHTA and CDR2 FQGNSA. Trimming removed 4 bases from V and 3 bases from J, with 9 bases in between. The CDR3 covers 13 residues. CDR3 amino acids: CASSSGLKETQYF. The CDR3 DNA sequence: TGTGCCAGCAGCTCTGGACTAAAAGAGACCCAGTACTTC.